This T cell receptor (beta chain) is drawn from a study of cytomegalovirus exposure and HLA in healthy donors. Study-level background: An early data release held about 85 million unique TCRs from HLA-typed donors.

13 Jbeta primers and 60 Vbeta primers were used for the PCR. Data came from immunoSEQ multiplex PCR; TCRdb stores just in-frame clones and leaves some out. The sample has under 80,000 clones; 65% to 70% are singletons. Findings and caveats of the study: Fewer N-insertions (relative to the roughly 610-donor mean) were reportedly seen in an Asian-associated ancestry cluster in a later analysis.

About this clone: Antigen specificity is unknown.

The CDR3 totals 13 residues. The germline V gene has CDR1 SNHLY and CDR2 FYNNEI. V was cut by 8 bases and J by 0 bases, with 10 bases left in between. The source of this sequence is a woman between 25 and 40 years old in good health and CMV-seronegative. Material: PBMCs. This chain joins TRBV2 and TRBJ1-1; D uncertain. CDR3 in DNA: TGTGCCAGCCGGGTCCTTATGAACACTGAAGCTTTCTTT. Amino acid sequence: CASRVLMNTEAFF. Drawing the rest from reference TRBV2 and TRBJ1-1, the complete variable domain is EPEVTQTPSHQVTQMGQEVILRCVPISNHLYFYWYRQILGQKVEFLVSFYNNEISEKSEIFDDQFSVERPDGSNFTLKIRSTKLEDSAMYFCASRVLMNTEAFFGQGTRLTVV.